The rows below give T cell receptor beta chains drawn from one sample of a study of blood T cell repertoires in COVID-19. Libraries were prepared by immunoSEQ multiplex PCR; TCRdb keeps only in-frame clonotypes and omits some of them. Here the sample spans around 180,000 clones, about 85% being singletons. What was sequenced was peripheral blood. Every receptor here comes from a man aged 55 to 69 with acute or convalescent COVID-19. Both conserved end residues are part of each CDR3. A D gene is named only where the DNA matches it firmly. Size is omitted from some rows. Given values are once, few, many or a class for expanded clones.

-	TRBD2	TRBV19	TRBJ2-3	CASSMGGGREHTDTQYF	TGTGCCAGTAGTATGGGGGGGGGACGGGAACACACAGATACGCAGTATTTT
-	-	TRBV3-1/TRBV3-2	TRBJ1-2	CASSQNSNYGYTF	TGTGCCAGCAGCCAAAACTCTAACTATGGCTACACCTTC
once	TRBD1	TRBV7-2	TRBJ1-2	CASSLARDRAYGYTF	TGTGCCAGCAGCTTAGCCCGGGACAGGGCCTATGGCTACACCTTC
-	-	TRBV6-5	TRBJ1-2	CASLFTGLGGYTF	TGTGCCAGTTTATTCACAGGGCTGGGAGGCTACACCTTC
-	-	TRBV19	TRBJ2-5	CASSVDGRETQYF	TGTGCCAGTAGTGTCGACGGGAGAGAGACCCAGTACTTC
-	-	TRBV7-2	TRBJ2-3	CASSLNADTQYF	TGTGCCAGCAGCCTAAATGCAGATACGCAGTATTTT
-	TRBD1	TRBV29-1	TRBJ2-7	CSVAWDSSYEQYF	TGCAGCGTTGCCTGGGACAGCTCCTACGAGCAGTACTTC
-	-	TRBV6-2/TRBV6-3	TRBJ2-1	CASSYFDADSEHYNEQFF	TGTGCCAGCAGTTACTTCGACGCGGACAGCGAACACTACAATGAGCAGTTCTTC
-	TRBD2	TRBV7-3	TRBJ2-3	CASSLIAGASTDTQYF	TGTGCCAGCAGCTTAATAGCGGGGGCTAGCACAGATACGCAGTATTTT
-	-	TRBV19	TRBJ1-1	CASSISGSTEAFF	TGTGCCAGTAGTATCTCAGGGTCGACTGAAGCTTTCTTT
-	-	TRBV7-9	TRBJ1-2	CASSPNSGQINGYTF	TGTGCCAGCAGCCCCAATAGTGGACAGATAAATGGCTACACCTTC
-	TRBD1	TRBV10-2	TRBJ1-2	CASRQDRGGYTF	TGCGCCAGCAGGCAGGACAGGGGCGGCTACACCTTC
-	TRBD2	TRBV29-1	TRBJ2-1	CSVEYGSGFVGEQFF	TGCAGCGTTGAATACGGTAGCGGGTTCGTTGGGGAGCAGTTCTTC
-	-	TRBV18	TRBJ2-3	CASSPQGAGKRTDTQYF	TGTGCCAGCTCACCGCAGGGAGCGGGCAAGCGCACAGATACGCAGTATTTT
-	-	TRBV20-1	TRBJ2-6	CSASVTPGANVLTF	TGCAGTGCTAGTGTGACTCCCGGGGCCAACGTCCTGACTTTC
-	TRBD1	TRBV4-1	TRBJ1-2	CASSPPGTGGSDGYTF	TGCGCCAGCAGCCCTCCAGGGACAGGGGGCTCAGATGGCTACACCTTC
-	TRBD1	TRBV19	TRBJ1-1	CASSTGGSLEAFF	TGTGCCAGTAGTACAGGGGGGTCGTTGGAAGCTTTCTTT
-	TRBD1	TRBV7-9	TRBJ1-2	CASSLGTGDGYTF	TGTGCCAGCAGCTTAGGGACAGGGGATGGCTACACCTTC
-	-	TRBV19	TRBJ2-3	CASSIPGTPSTDTQYF	TGTGCCAGTAGTATTCCAGGGACTCCAAGCACAGATACGCAGTATTTT
-	-	TRBV3-1/TRBV3-2	TRBJ2-7	CASSHATYEQYF	TGTGCCAGCAGCCATGCTACCTACGAGCAGTACTTC
-	TRBD1	TRBV29-1	TRBJ1-1	CSVNRGPNTEAFF	TGCAGCGTGAACAGGGGGCCGAACACTGAAGCTTTCTTT
-	TRBD2	TRBV5-1	TRBJ2-2	CASSWEGTGELFF	TGCGCCAGCAGCTGGGAGGGCACCGGGGAGCTGTTTTTT
-	-	TRBV7-9	TRBJ2-1	CASSSEVAGEQFF	TGTGCCAGCAGCTCAGAGGTGGCGGGTGAGCAGTTCTTC
-	TRBD1	TRBV18	TRBJ1-2	CASSPRQGQANYGYTF	TGTGCCAGCTCACCACGACAGGGACAGGCTAACTATGGCTACACCTTC
-	-	TRBV9	TRBJ1-2	CASSPSGSGIYGYTF	TGTGCCAGCAGCCCCTCCGGGAGTGGTATCTATGGCTACACCTTC
-	-	TRBV30	TRBJ1-2	CAWSVGVYYGYTF	TGTGCCTGGAGTGTAGGGGTTTACTATGGCTACACCTTC
-	-	TRBV5-4	TRBJ2-5	CASSPPGWTVGETQYF	TGTGCCAGCAGCCCCCCTGGGTGGACTGTCGGAGAGACCCAGTACTTC
-	-	TRBV27	TRBJ1-2	CASSPVPAALHYGYTF	TGTGCCAGCAGTCCGGTACCGGCGGCGCTCCACTATGGCTACACCTTC
-	-	TRBV7-9	TRBJ1-1	CASSLEPGFEAFF	TGTGCCAGCAGCTTAGAACCCGGGTTCGAAGCTTTCTTT
-	TRBD2	TRBV5-4	TRBJ2-5	CASSWKRGGIGETQYF	TGTGCCAGCAGCTGGAAGCGGGGGGGCATTGGGGAGACCCAGTACTTC
-	-	TRBV2	TRBJ2-7	CASSGQHYEQYF	TGTGCCAGCAGTGGACAGCACTACGAGCAGTACTTC
-	TRBD1	TRBV19	TRBJ1-4	CASSSGQGTEKLFF	TGTGCCAGTAGTTCGGGACAGGGGACCGAAAAACTGTTTTTT
-	-	TRBV5-1	TRBJ1-1	CASALGDTEAFF	TGCGCCAGCGCTCTCGGGGACACTGAAGCTTTCTTT
few	TRBD1	TRBV6-2/TRBV6-3	TRBJ2-1	CASSCYWDRGQCNEQFF	TGTGCCAGCAGTTGCTACTGGGACAGGGGGCAGTGCAATGAGCAGTTCTTC
-	-	TRBV13	TRBJ2-5	CASSFPRGVQYF	TGTGCCAGCAGCTTTCCCAGGGGGGTCCAGTACTTC
-	-	TRBV5-5	TRBJ1-5	CASSGETGYNQPQHF	TGTGCCAGCAGCGGGGAAACAGGGTACAATCAGCCCCAGCATTTT
-	-	TRBV14	TRBJ1-2	CASSQTRAPGYGYTF	TGTGCCAGCAGCCAGACCAGAGCTCCGGGCTATGGCTACACCTTC
-	-	TRBV6-5	TRBJ1-4	CASSYSFAGGGEKLFF	TGTGCCAGCAGTTACTCATTTGCGGGGGGTGGTGAAAAACTGTTTTTT
-	TRBD2	TRBV11-3	TRBJ2-5	CASTSGGDMGSETQYF	TGTGCCAGCACTTCGGGGGGGGATATGGGTTCGGAGACCCAGTACTTC
-	-	TRBV15	TRBJ1-5	CATSRGTGNQPQHF	TGTGCCACCAGCAGAGGCACAGGCAATCAGCCCCAGCATTTT
-	-	TRBV7-9	TRBJ2-1	CASSGPRGAGDNEQFF	TGTGCCAGCAGCGGTCCCCGGGGGGCAGGGGACAATGAGCAGTTCTTC
-	-	TRBV19	TRBJ1-6	CASSITQGYSPLHF	TGTGCCAGTAGTATAACACAGGGATATTCACCCCTCCACTTT
-	-	TRBV24-1	TRBJ1-3	CATSDPPSSGNTIYF	TGTGCCACCAGTGACCCCCCCAGCTCTGGAAACACCATATATTTT